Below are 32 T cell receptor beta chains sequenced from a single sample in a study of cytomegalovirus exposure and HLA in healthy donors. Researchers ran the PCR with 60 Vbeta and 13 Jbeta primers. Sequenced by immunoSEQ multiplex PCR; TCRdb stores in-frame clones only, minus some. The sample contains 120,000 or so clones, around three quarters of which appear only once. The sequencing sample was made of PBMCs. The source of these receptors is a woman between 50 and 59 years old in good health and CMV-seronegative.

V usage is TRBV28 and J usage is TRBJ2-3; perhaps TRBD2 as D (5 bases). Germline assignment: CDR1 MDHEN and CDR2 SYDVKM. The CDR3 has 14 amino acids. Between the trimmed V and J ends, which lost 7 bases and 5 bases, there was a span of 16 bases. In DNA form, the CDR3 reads TGTGCCAGCACCCCGGGAAAACACCGAGATACGCAGTATTTT. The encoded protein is CASTPGKHRDTQYF.

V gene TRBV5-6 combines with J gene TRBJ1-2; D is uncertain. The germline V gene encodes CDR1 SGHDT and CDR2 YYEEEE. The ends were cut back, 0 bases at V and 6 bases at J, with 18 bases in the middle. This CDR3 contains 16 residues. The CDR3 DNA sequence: TGTGCCAGCAGCTTGGCCGGGAACAGCGTTTTAAATGGCTACACCTTC. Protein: CASSLAGNSVLNGYTF.

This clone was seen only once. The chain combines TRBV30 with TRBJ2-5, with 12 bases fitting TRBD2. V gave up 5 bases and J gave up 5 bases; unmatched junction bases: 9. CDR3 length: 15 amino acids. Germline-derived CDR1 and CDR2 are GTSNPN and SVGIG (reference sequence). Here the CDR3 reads CAWGLGLAGRETQYF. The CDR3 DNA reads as TGTGCCTGGGGCCTAGGACTAGCGGGGAGGGAGACCCAGTACTTC.

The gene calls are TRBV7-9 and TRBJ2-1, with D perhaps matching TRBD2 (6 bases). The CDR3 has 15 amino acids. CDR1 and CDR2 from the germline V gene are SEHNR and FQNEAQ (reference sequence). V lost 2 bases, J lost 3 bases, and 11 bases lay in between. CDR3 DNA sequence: TGTGCCAGCAGCTTAAGACTAGTAAGCTACAATGAGCAGTTCTTC. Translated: CASSLRLVSYNEQFF.

CDR3 in amino acids: CASTLLLGTGWTDTQYF. In nucleotides, the CDR3 is TGTGCCAGCACTCTTCTTTTGGGGACAGGGTGGACAGATACGCAGTATTTT. The chain is built from TRBV7-2 and TRBJ2-3, with 9 bases that match TRBD1. V shed 7 bases and J 3 bases; nucleotides not matched to a gene: 14. In germline, CDR1 is SGHTA, CDR2 FQGNSA. This CDR3 comprises 17 residues.

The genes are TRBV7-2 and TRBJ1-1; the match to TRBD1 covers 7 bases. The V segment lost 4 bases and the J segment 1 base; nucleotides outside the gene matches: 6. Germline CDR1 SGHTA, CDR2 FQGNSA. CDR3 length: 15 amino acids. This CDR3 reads CASSSNQGGNTEAFF. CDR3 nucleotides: TGTGCCAGCAGCTCAAACCAGGGGGGGAACACTGAAGCTTTCTTT. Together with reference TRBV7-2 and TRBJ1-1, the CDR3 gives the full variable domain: GAGVSQSPSNKVTEKGKDVELRCDPISGHTALYWYRQSLGQGLEFLIYFQGNSAPDKSGLPSDRFSAERTGGSVSTLTIQRTQQEDSAVYLCASSSNQGGNTEAFFGQGTRLTVV.

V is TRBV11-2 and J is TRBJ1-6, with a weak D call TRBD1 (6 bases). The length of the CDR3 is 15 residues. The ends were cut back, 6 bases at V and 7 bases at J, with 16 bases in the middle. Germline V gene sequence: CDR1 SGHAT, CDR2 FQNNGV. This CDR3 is CASRDVGGRNSPLHF. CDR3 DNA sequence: TGTGCCAGCAGGGACGTTGGGGGCAGAAATTCACCCCTCCACTTT.

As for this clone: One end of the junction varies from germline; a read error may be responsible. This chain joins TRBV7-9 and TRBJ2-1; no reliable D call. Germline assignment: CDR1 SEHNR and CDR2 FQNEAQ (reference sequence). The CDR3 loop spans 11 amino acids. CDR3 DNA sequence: TGTTCCAGCAGCCCATACAATGAGCAGTTCTTC. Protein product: CSSSPYNEQFF.

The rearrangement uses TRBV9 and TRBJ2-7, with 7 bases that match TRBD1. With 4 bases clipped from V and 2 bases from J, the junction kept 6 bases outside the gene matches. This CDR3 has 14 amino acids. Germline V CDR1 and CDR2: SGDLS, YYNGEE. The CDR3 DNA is TGTGCCAGCAGCTTGGGACAGTCGCCCTACGAGCAGTACTTC. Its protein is CASSLGQSPYEQYF. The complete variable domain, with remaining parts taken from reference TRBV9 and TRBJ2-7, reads DSGVTQTPKHLITATGQRVTLRCSPRSGDLSVYWYQQSLDQGLQFLIQYYNGEERAKGNILERFSAQQFPDLHSELNLSSLELGDSALYFCASSLGQSPYEQYFGPGTRLTVT.

The chain's CDR3 is CASTSVAGGGETQYF. For the CDR3, the DNA is TGTGCCAGCACATCGGTAGCGGGAGGGGGGGAGACCCAGTACTTC. The chain has TRBV28 and TRBJ2-5, with 11 positions matching TRBD2. The V gene's germline CDR1 is MDHEN and CDR2 SYDVKM. J was trimmed by 5 bases and V by 7 bases; bases with no gene match: 9. CDR3 length: 15 residues. The entire variable domain, with the rest obtained from reference TRBV28 and TRBJ2-5, is as follows: DVKVTQSSRYLVKRTGEKVFLECVQDMDHENMFWYRQDPGLGLRLIYFSYDVKMKEKGDIPEGYSVSREKKERFSLILESASTNQTSMYLCASTSVAGGGETQYFGPGTRLLVL.

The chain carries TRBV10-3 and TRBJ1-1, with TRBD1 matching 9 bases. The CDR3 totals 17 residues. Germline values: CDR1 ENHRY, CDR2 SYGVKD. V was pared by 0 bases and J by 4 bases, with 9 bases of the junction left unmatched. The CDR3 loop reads CAISESNRGLRPTEAFF. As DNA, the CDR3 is TGTGCCATCAGTGAGTCTAACAGGGGGCTACGACCCACTGAAGCTTTCTTT.

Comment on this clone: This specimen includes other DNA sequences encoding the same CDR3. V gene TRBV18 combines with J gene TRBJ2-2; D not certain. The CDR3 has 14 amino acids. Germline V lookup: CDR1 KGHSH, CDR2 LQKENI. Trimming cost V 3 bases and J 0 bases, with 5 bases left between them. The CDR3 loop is CASSPTTNTGELFF. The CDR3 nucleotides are TGTGCCAGCTCACCCACTACGAACACCGGGGAGCTGTTTTTT.

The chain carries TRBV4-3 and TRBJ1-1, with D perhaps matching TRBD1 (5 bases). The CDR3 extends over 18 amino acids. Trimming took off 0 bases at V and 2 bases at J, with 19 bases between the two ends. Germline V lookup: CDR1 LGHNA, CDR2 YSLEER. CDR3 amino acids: CASSQDLIGLQGNTEAFF. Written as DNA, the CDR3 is TGCGCCAGCAGCCAAGATCTTATCGGCCTTCAGGGTAACACTGAAGCTTTCTTT.

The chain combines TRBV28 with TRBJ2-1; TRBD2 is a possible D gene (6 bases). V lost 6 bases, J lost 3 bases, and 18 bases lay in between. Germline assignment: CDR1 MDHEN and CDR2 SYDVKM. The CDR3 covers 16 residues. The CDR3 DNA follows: TGTGCCAGCAGCTACAACGAGGAGGGCGACTACAATGAGCAGTTCTTC. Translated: CASSYNEEGDYNEQFF.

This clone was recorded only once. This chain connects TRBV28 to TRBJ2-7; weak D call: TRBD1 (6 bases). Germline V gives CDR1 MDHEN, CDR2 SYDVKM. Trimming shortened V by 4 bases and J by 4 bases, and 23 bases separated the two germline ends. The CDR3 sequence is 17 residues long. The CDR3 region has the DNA TGTGCCAGCAGTTCCGAAACCTTAGACAGGAAGCGGTACGAGCAGTACTTC. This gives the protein CASSSETLDRKRYEQYF.

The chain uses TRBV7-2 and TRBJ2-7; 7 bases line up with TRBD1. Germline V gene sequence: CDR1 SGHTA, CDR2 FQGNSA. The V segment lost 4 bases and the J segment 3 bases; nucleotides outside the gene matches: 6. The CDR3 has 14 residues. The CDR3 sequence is CASSSMTGLYEQYF. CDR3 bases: TGTGCCAGCAGCTCAATGACAGGGCTCTACGAGCAGTACTTC.

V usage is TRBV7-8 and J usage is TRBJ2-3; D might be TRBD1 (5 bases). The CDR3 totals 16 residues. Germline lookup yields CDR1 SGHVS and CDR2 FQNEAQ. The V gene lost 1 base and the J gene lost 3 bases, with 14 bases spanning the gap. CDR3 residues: CASSLVGNRQTDTQYF. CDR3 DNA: TGTGCCAGCAGCTTAGTTGGGAACAGGCAAACAGATACGCAGTATTTT.

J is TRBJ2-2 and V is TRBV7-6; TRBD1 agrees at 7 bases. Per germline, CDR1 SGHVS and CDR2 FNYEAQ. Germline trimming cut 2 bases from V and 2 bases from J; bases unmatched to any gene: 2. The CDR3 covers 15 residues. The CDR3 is CASSLSGGNTGELFF. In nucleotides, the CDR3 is TGTGCCAGCAGCTTATCAGGGGGTAACACCGGGGAGCTGTTTTTT.

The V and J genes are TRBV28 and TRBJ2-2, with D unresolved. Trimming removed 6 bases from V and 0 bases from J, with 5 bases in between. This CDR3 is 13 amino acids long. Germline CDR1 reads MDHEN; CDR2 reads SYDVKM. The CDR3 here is CASRKPNTGELFF. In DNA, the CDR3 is TGTGCCAGCAGAAAGCCGAACACCGGGGAGCTGTTTTTT.

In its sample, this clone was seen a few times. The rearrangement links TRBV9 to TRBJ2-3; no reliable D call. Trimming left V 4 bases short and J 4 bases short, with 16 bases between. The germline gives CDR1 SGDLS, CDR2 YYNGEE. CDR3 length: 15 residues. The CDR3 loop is CASSPELPGADTQYF. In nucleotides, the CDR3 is TGTGCCAGCAGCCCAGAACTCCCAGGCGCAGATACGCAGTATTTT.

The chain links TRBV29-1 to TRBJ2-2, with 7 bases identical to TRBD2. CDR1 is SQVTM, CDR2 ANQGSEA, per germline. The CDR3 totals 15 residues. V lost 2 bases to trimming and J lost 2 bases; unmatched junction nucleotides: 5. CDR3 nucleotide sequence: TGCAGCGTTGAATTGGCGGGGGATAACACCGGGGAGCTGTTTTTT. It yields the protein CSVELAGDNTGELFF.

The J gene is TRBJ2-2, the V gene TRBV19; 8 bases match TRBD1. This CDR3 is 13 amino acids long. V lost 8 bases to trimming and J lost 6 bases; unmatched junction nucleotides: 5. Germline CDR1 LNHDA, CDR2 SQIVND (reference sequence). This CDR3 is CASSQGDPGELFF. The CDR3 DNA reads TGTGCCAGTTCACAGGGGGACCCCGGGGAGCTGTTTTTT.

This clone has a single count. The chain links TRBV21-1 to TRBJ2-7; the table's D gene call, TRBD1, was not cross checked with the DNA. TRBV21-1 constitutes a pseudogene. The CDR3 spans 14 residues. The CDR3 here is CASSRQGERYEQYF. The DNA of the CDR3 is TGTGCCAGCTCCAGACAGGGGGAGAGGTACGAGCAGTACTTC.

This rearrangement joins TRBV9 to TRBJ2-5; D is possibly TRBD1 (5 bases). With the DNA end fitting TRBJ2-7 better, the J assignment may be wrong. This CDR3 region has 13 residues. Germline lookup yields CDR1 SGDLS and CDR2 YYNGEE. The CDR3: CASSVGGEYEQYF. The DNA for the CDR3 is TGTGCCAGCAGCGTAGGGGGCGAGTACGAGCAGTACTTC.

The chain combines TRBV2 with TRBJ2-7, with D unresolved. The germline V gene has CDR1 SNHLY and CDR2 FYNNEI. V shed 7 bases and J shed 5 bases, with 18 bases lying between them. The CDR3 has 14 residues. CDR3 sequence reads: CASIAKYMVHEQYF. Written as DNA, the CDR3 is TGTGCCAGCATAGCAAAGTATATGGTCCACGAGCAGTACTTC.

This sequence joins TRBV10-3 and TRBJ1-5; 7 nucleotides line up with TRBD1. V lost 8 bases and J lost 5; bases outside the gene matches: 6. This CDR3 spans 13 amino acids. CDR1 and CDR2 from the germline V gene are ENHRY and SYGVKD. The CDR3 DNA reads TGTGCCATCCGGGAGGGGGCTGATCAGCCCCAGCATTTT. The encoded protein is CAIREGADQPQHF.

The CDR3 loop is CASSEDGGLEKLFF. The CDR3 coding sequence is TGTGCCAGCAGTGAGGACGGGGGTCTTGAAAAACTGTTTTTT. V gene TRBV2 combines with J gene TRBJ1-4, with a weak D call TRBD1 (5 bases). The CDR3 runs 14 residues. Per germline, CDR1 SNHLY and CDR2 FYNNEI. Trimming took 3 bases from V and 7 from J, leaving 12 bases between them.

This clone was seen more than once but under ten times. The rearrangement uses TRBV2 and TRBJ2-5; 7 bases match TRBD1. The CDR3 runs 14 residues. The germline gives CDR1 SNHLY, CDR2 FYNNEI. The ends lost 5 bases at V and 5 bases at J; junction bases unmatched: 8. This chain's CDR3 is CASSPLDRDETQYF. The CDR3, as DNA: TGTGCCAGCAGTCCACTCGACAGGGATGAGACCCAGTACTTC.

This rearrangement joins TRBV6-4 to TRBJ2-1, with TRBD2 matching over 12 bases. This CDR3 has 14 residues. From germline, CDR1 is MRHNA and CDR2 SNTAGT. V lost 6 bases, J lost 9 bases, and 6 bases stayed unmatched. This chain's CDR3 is CASSQLAGGFEQFF. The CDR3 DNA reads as TGTGCCAGCAGCCAACTAGCGGGAGGATTTGAGCAGTTCTTC.

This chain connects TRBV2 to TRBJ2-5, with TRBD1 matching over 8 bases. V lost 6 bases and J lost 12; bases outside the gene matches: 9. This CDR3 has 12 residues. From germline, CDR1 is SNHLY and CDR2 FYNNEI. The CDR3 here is CASRGDRSIEYF. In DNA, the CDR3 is TGTGCCAGCAGGGGGGACAGGTCCATCGAGTACTTC.

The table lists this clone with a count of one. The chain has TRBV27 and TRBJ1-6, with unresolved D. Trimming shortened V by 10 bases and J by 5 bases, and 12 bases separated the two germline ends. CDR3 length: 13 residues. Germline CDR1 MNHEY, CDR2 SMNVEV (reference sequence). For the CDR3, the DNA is TGTGCCATAAGGGAGTTTCATAATTCACCCCTCCACTTT. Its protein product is CAIREFHNSPLHF.

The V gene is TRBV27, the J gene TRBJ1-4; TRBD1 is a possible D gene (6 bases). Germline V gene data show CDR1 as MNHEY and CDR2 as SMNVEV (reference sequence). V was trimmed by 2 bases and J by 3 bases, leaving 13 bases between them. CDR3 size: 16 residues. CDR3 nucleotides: TGTGCCAGCAGTTTAAATACAGGGAATCCTAATGAAAAACTGTTTTTT. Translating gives CASSLNTGNPNEKLFF. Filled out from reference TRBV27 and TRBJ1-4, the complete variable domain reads EAQVTQNPRYLITVTGKKLTVTCSQNMNHEYMSWYRQDPGLGLRQIYYSMNVEVTDKGDVPEGYKVSRKEKRNFPLILESPSPNQTSLYFCASSLNTGNPNEKLFFGSGTQLSVL.